This entry describes one T cell receptor beta chain. CDR3 length: 15 amino acids. Germline loops: CDR1 KGHSH, CDR2 LQKENI. This sample is drawn from a study of monozygotic twins with inflammatory bowel disease. Without any T cell sorting, total RNA was isolated from whole blood. Total RNA, at roughly 3.5 ug, went into every TCR library. TCRdb reprocessed the 5' RACE reads and reports one entry per CDR3 protein, with no DNA. In all, the sample yields hundreds of thousands of distinct CDR3 sequences. Sequencing was performed on blood. V is TRBV18 and J is TRBJ1-1; absent DNA, TCRdb's TRBD1 call cannot be checked. This TCR derives from a human donor with ulcerative colitis or Crohn's disease, or a healthy co-twin of an affected twin (not recorded which). The CDR3 is CASSPLTGLNTEAFF.